This TCR beta chain was identified during a study of beta chain features in type 1 diabetes. General study results and limits: People with Type 1 diabetes carried modestly yet significantly shorter TCRB CDR3s in all four CD4+ subsets.

The study reverse transcribed the entire isolated RNA, so it sequenced expressed TCRB transcripts. TCRdb keeps only in-frame clones here, not all; method: immunoSEQ multiplex PCR. This sample has about 160,000 clones, with 7% to 9% found just once. This clone was recorded many times. The target antigen is unknown. Looked up from germline, CDR1 is SGHAT and CDR2 is FQNNGV. Trimming removed 2 bases at V and 2 bases at J, with 19 bases between. There are 17 residues in the CDR3. The sequence derives from a man aged 18 to 29 with type 1 diabetes. The material sequenced was central memory CD4+ T cells from blood. The chain uses TRBV11-2 and TRBJ2-7; D possibly corresponds to TRBD1 (7 bases). CDR3 sequence: CASSLRSQGGVTYEQYF. The DNA of the CDR3 is TGTGCCAGCAGCTTACGTTCCCAGGGGGGCGTCACCTACGAGCAGTACTTC.